Listed here is a single TCR beta chain. The antigen is undetermined. A read error is possible here, since a much larger clone lies one base away. Regarding time point: newly diagnosed GD, antithyroid drugs for less than 3 months. Scientists built the TCR library using RNA that was extracted from PBMCs. Combining iRepertoire HTBI primers with Arm-PCR of CDR3 regions, the authors built TCR beta libraries. TCRdb passed the multiplex PCR reads through MiXCR, listing each CDR3 protein once. The data contain almost 450,000 distinct CDR3 sequences, over 15% of them singletons. The data are from a study of regulatory T cells in long-lasting Graves disease. Study conclusions and caveats: Persistent Graves' disease cases displayed lower TCR diversity than newly diagnosed ones.

The CDR3 spans 15 residues. V shed 6 bases, J shed 5 bases, and the junction held 8 bases outside the gene matches. Looked up from germline, CDR1 is MNHNS and CDR2 is SASEGT. These records were also assigned to another study, of T cells in Graves' hyperthyroidism and ophthalmopathy. That paper adds: A model built on 13 V-J features separated ophthalmopathy from stable hyperthyroidism. The model made its ophthalmopathy prediction, and onset followed a median approximately 6.5 months later.

The material sequenced was peripheral blood mononuclear cells (PBMCs), taken at new diagnosis, from a patient treated with antithyroid drugs. The chain uses TRBV6-1 and TRBJ2-1, with TRBD2 matching 9 bases. The TCR was taken from a woman aged 25-40 years with Graves disease. DNA of the CDR3: TGTGCCAGCAGCCCGCGGGGGGGGACCCACAATGAGCAGTTCTTC. Amino acids: CASSPRGGTHNEQFF.